This note documents a single TCR beta chain sequence. Its antigen is still unknown. Sequencing libraries made from TCR beta cDNA carried unique molecular identifiers. Input of roughly 0.85 to 11 million T cells yielded approximately 500,000 cDNA molecules. Via MiXCR, TCRdb re-called the PCR reads, giving one row per CDR3 protein. Here the sample spans roughly 620,000 distinct CDR3 sequences, about 40% being singletons. This record belongs to a study of post-analysis software for immune sequencing data. Germline V CDR1 and CDR2: DFQATT, SNEGSKA (reference sequence). The CDR3 length is 13 residues. V lost 6 bases, J lost 2 bases, and 5 bases stayed unmatched. Overall study results and limits: Higher frequency in patients than in controls was seen for about five TRBV segments, with TRBV5-6, TRBV5-1 and TRBV20-1 among them. The normalized Chao1 diversity of multiple sclerosis patients was significantly lower than that of controls.

The sequence was collected from a girl aged 5-17 years with multiple sclerosis. This sequence joins TRBV20-1 and TRBJ1-1; 8 nucleotides line up with TRBD1. The sequenced sample consisted of blood. The CDR3: CSAPGQANTEAFF. The CDR3 region has the DNA TGCAGTGCCCCGGGACAGGCTAACACTGAAGCTTTCTTT.